Here is one TCR beta chain with its context. The antigen is not known. The source of the sample is a study of molecular identifiers for immune sequencing clone quantification. Findings of the study overall: For highly expanded clones, sizes could be underestimated when identical TCR molecules share a barcode. Clones of above 20 RNA copies carried over 98% of effector molecules; in naive cells they carried under 1%.

The CDR3 runs to 11 residues. Germline lookup yields CDR1 MNHEY and CDR2 SVGAGI. Trimming took off 8 bases at V and 3 bases at J, with 5 bases between the two ends. TCRdb re-called the PCR reads through MiXCR, storing one row per CDR3 protein. There are around 480,000 distinct CDR3 sequences in the sample; 25% occur only once, and under 0.85% lies in the top ten. The origin of this receptor is a human donor in good health. Some libraries in this study had Jurkat cell RNA spiked in. Sequencing was done on a sample of naive CD8+ T cells from blood, with Jurkat cell RNA spiked in. Described subset: FACS-sorted CD8+CD4-CCR7+CD45RA+ naive T cells. The chain links TRBV6-5 to TRBJ1-5; D ambiguous. The CDR3 is CASGYNQPQHF. CDR3 nucleotides: TGTGCCAGCGGCTACAATCAGCCCCAGCATTTT.